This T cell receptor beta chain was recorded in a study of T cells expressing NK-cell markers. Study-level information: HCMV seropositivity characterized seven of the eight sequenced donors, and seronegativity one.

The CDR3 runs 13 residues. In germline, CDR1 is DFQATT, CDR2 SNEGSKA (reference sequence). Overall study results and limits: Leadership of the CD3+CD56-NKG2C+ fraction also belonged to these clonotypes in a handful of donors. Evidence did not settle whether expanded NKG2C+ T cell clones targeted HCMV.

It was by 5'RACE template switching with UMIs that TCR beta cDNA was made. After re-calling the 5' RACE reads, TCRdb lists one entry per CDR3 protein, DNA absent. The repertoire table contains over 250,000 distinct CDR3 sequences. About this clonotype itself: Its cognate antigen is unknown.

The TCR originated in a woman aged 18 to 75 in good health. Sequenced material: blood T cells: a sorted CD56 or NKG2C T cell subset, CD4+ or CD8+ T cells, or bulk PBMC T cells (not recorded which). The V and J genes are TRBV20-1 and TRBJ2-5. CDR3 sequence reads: CSAPHDTQETQYF.